Included here is one TCR beta chain sequence, with context. The source of the sample is a study of blood T cell repertoires in COVID-19. The CDR3 is 15 amino acids. V was trimmed by 5 bases and J by 3 bases, leaving 13 bases between them. Germline V gene sequence: CDR1 SEHNR, CDR2 FQNEAQ (reference sequence). Produced via immunoSEQ multiplex PCR; TCRdb's table is partial and in-frame only. The sample shows 330,000 or so clones, roughly 84% of them seen only once. The sequenced sample was PBMCs or T cells enriched from blood (not recorded which). The rearrangement uses TRBV7-9 and TRBJ2-2; maybe TRBD1 (5 bases). This clonotype originated in a woman aged 25 to 39 who had recovered from COVID-19. CDR3 sequence: CASSARRRDTGELFF. CDR3 sequence (DNA): TGTGCCAGCAGCGCTCGCCGCAGGGACACCGGGGAGCTGTTTTTT.